This TCR beta chain is drawn from a study of blood T cell repertoires in COVID-19. About the study: PBMCs, B-cell-depleted T cells, or T cells were the source of the cDNA or gDNA that made up the material.

For recovered donors of Cohort 3, there were two negative PCRs, clearance, or symptom resolution. Profiling relied on immunoSEQ multiplex PCR, and the TCRdb table lists in-frame clones only, not all of them. Among about 150,000 clones listed, about 86% were seen once. Looked up from germline, CDR1 is SGHTA and CDR2 is FQGNSA. CDR3 size: 13 residues. Trimming took off 4 bases at V and 4 bases at J, with 10 bases between the two ends. The source material was PBMCs or T cells enriched from blood (not recorded which). The genes are TRBV7-2 and TRBJ1-2; tentatively, D is TRBD1 (5 bases). The clonotype originates from a man aged 50 to 60 who had recovered from COVID-19. The CDR3 DNA is TGTGCCAGCAGCTCCCGGGGGACCTATGGCTACACCTTC. Its protein product is CASSSRGTYGYTF.